These 13 T cell receptor beta chains came from one sample sequenced in a study of shared clonotypes between healthy human individuals. CD45RO-negative cells were positively selected for CCR7, leaving out terminally differentiated effector memory CD45RA+ cells. TCRdb keeps only in-frame clones here, not all; method: immunoSEQ multiplex PCR. Altogether about 2 million clones are present, about 95% being singletons, with the ten largest covering 1% to 1.5%. Sequenced sample: naive CD8+ T cells sorted from blood. The source is a man between 18 and 35 years old in good health.

The V call is TRBV9, the J call TRBJ1-6, with unresolved D. V lost 3 bases, J lost 0 bases, and 13 bases lay in between. The CDR3 has 17 residues. In germline, CDR1 is SGDLS, CDR2 YYNGEE. Here the CDR3 reads CASSETYTSSYNSPLHF. CDR3 nucleotides: TGTGCCAGCAGCGAGACTTACACGAGCTCCTATAATTCACCCCTCCACTTT.

J is TRBJ2-3 and V is TRBV5-1; 7 bases map to TRBD2. Trimming at V came to 2 bases and at J to 4 bases, leaving 7 bases not matched to a gene. The CDR3 has 15 amino acids. The germline gives CDR1 SGHRS, CDR2 YFSETQ. CDR3 protein: CASSFAREPADTQYF. CDR3 nucleotides: TGCGCCAGCAGCTTTGCGCGGGAGCCAGCAGATACGCAGTATTTT.

The table lists this clone with a count of one. V is TRBV6-6 and J is TRBJ2-3; TRBD1 aligns across 9 bases. Germline V gene sequence: CDR1 MNHNY, CDR2 SVGAGI (reference sequence). The V and J ends lost 4 bases and 2 bases, in that order; junction bases with no gene match: 4. This CDR3 spans 15 amino acids. The CDR3 region is CASSSGQGTTDTQYF. In DNA, the CDR3 is TGTGCCAGCAGTTCGGGACAGGGAACCACAGATACGCAGTATTTT.

This clone has only a few counts. The chain links TRBV6-5 to TRBJ2-2, with D possibly TRBD2 on 5 matching bases. CDR3 length: 14 residues. The germline CDR1 and CDR2 sequences are MNHEY and SVGAGI. V was cut by 0 bases and J by 8 bases, with 10 bases left in between. The CDR3 sequence is CASSYSRAGGELFF. CDR3 sequence (DNA): TGTGCCAGCAGTTACTCGAGGGCTGGTGGGGAGCTGTTTTTT.

Regarding this clone: The same CDR3 arises from other DNA sequences in this sample as well. V gene TRBV9 combines with J gene TRBJ2-3; D ambiguous. V gave up 0 bases and J gave up 0 bases, with 5 bases separating them. The CDR3 runs to 14 residues. Germline V lookup: CDR1 SGDLS, CDR2 YYNGEE. The DNA for the CDR3 is TGTGCCAGCAGCGTAGGACTGAGCACAGATACGCAGTATTTT. Protein product: CASSVGLSTDTQYF.

V gene TRBV4-1 combines with J gene TRBJ2-1, with a tentative D call TRBD1 (5 bases). The V end lost 2 bases, the J end lost 8 bases, and 13 bases lay between the germline ends. CDR3 length: 14 amino acids. CDR1 and CDR2 (germline): MGHRA, YSYEKL. The DNA of the CDR3 is TGCGCCAGCAGCCAAAAACAGGTCGGAGATGAGCAGTTCTTC. Its translation: CASSQKQVGDEQFF.

The rearrangement links TRBV30 to TRBJ1-5, with no clear D. Trimming shortened V by 2 bases and J by 7 bases, and 3 bases separated the two germline ends. There are 10 residues in the CDR3. Germline assignment: CDR1 GTSNPN and CDR2 SVGIG (reference sequence). The CDR3, as DNA: TGTGCCTGGAGTTGCCAGCCCCAGCATTTT. Its protein product is CAWSCQPQHF.

On this clone itself: Other DNA sequences from this sample encode an identical CDR3 as well. The chain couples TRBV7-9 to TRBJ1-1, with 7 bases that match TRBD1. CDR3 length: 13 residues. The V segment lost 4 bases and the J segment 5 bases; nucleotides outside the gene matches: 4. From germline, CDR1 is SEHNR and CDR2 FQNEAQ (reference sequence). The CDR3, as DNA: TGTGCCAGCAGCTCCCCAGGGGGGACTGAAGCTTTCTTT. Residues: CASSSPGGTEAFF.

V usage is TRBV13 and J usage is TRBJ1-5; a weak D match, TRBD1 (6 bases). The CDR3 is 14 amino acids. The V gene lost 4 bases and the J gene lost 3 bases, with 10 bases spanning the gap. Germline loops: CDR1 PRHDT, CDR2 FYEKMQ (reference sequence). The CDR3 loop is CASSSGQSNQPQHF. Written as DNA, the CDR3 is TGTGCCAGCAGCTCCGGACAGTCCAATCAGCCCCAGCATTTT.

The chain couples TRBV27 to TRBJ2-7, with 13 bases lining up with TRBD2. There are 13 residues in the CDR3. From germline, CDR1 is MNHEY and CDR2 SMNVEV (reference sequence). With V trimmed by 8 bases and J by 5 bases, 3 bases remained unmatched. CDR3 coding DNA: TGTGCCAGCGGACTAGCGGGAGTAGACGAGCAGTACTTC. This encodes CASGLAGVDEQYF.

The CDR3 is CASSYTPDRMNTEAFF. DNA for the CDR3: TGTGCCAGCAGTTACACCCCGGACAGGATGAACACTGAAGCTTTCTTT. The chain joins TRBV6-5 to TRBJ1-1; 7 positions agree with TRBD1. Losses at the gene ends were 2 bases for V and 0 bases for J; bases not matched to a gene: 6. The CDR3 totals 16 residues. From germline, CDR1 is MNHEY and CDR2 SVGAGI.

CDR3 loop: CASSDQGANTGELFF. The CDR3 coding sequence is TGCGCCAGCAGTGACCAGGGGGCGAACACCGGGGAGCTGTTTTTT. J is TRBJ2-2 and V is TRBV10-1, with TRBD1 matching 7 bases. The V gene's germline CDR1 is WNHNN and CDR2 SYGVQD (reference sequence). The CDR3 totals 15 residues. J gave up 0 bases and V 3 bases, and 1 base lay outside the gene matches.

The chain combines TRBV10-2 with TRBJ2-4; maybe TRBD2 (6 bases). V gave up 10 bases and J gave up 0 bases, with 16 bases separating them. The germline V gene encodes CDR1 WSHSY and CDR2 SAAADI. This CDR3 region has 15 residues. The CDR3 protein is CATSGLNLAKNIQYF. The CDR3 bases are TGCGCCACCTCGGGACTCAATTTAGCCAAAAACATTCAGTACTTC.